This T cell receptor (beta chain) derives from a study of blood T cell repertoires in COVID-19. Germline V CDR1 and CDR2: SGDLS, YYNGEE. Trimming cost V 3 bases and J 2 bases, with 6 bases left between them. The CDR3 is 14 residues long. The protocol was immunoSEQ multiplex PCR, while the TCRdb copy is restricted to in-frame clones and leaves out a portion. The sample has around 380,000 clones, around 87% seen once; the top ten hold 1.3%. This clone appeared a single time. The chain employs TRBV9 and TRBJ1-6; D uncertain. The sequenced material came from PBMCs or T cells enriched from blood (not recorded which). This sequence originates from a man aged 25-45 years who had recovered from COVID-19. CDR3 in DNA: TGTGCCAGCAGCGGGGAGGCCTATAATTCACCCCTCCACTTT. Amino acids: CASSGEAYNSPLHF.